The next 27 T cell receptor beta chains were all read from a single sample in a study of CD8 T cells in Susac syndrome. The authors reverse transcribed roughly 0.5 to 1 ug RNA with random hexamers. TCRdb re-derived calls from the immunoSEQ multiplex PCR reads in MiXCR, one entry per CDR3 protein. The sample holds about 140,000 distinct CDR3 sequences, approximately 96% seen once. The sample consisted of CD4+ T cells from PBMCs. Every receptor here comes from a human donor with Susac syndrome.

This chain uses TRBV28 with TRBJ2-4, with TRBD1 matching 7 bases. Germline CDR1 MDHEN, CDR2 SYDVKM. The J segment lost 7 bases and the V segment lost 5 bases, leaving 8 bases of the junction unmatched. This CDR3 contains 14 residues. This CDR3 is CASSRSDRRNIQYF. Written as DNA, the CDR3 is TGTGCCAGCAGTCGCTCGGACAGGCGGAACATTCAGTACTTC.

The J gene is TRBJ2-3, the V gene TRBV5-1; 12 positions match TRBD2. With 4 bases clipped from V and 5 bases from J, the junction kept 5 bases outside the gene matches. This CDR3 region has 15 residues. The germline gives CDR1 SGHRS, CDR2 YFSETQ. CDR3 region: CASSRLAGVEDTQYF. The CDR3 region has the DNA TGCGCCAGCAGCCGACTAGCGGGAGTTGAAGATACGCAGTATTTT.

The CDR3 nucleotides are TGTGCCAGCAGCCAAGTGGAGGGGGGGGCTGAGCAGTTCTTC. Protein sequence: CASSQVEGGAEQFF. The chain employs TRBV14 and TRBJ2-1; weak D call: TRBD2 (7 bases). The CDR3 totals 14 residues. The germline CDR1 and CDR2 sequences are SGHDN and FVKESK. Trimming removed 1 base from V and 9 bases from J, with 13 bases in between.

The chain joins TRBV5-6 to TRBJ2-7, with unresolved D. V was clipped by 0 bases and J by 3 bases, with 10 bases between them. This CDR3 is 14 amino acids long. The germline V gene encodes CDR1 SGHDT and CDR2 YYEEEE. The CDR3 sequence is CASSLGIGHYEQYF. The CDR3 DNA is TGTGCCAGCAGCTTGGGAATAGGTCACTACGAGCAGTACTTC. Drawing the rest from reference TRBV5-6 and TRBJ2-7, the complete variable domain is DAGVTQSPTHLIKTRGQQVTLRCSPKSGHDTVSWYQQALGQGPQFIFQYYEEEERQRGNFPDRFSGHQFPNYSSELNVNALLLGDSALYLCASSLGIGHYEQYFGPGTRLTVT.

The chain links TRBV11-2 to TRBJ2-4; 8 bases match TRBD2. The germline gives CDR1 SGHAT, CDR2 FQNNGV. J was trimmed by 0 bases and V by 4 bases; bases with no gene match: 8. The CDR3 contains 17 residues. CDR3 nucleotides: TGTGCCAGCAGCTCCCCGGGCGGGAGGAAAGCCAAAAACATTCAGTACTTC. It yields the protein CASSSPGGRKAKNIQYF.

The gene calls are TRBV21-1 and TRBJ1-5. TRBV21-1 is assigned pseudogene status. The CDR3 contains 20 residues. CDR3 in amino acids: CASSKVRGLLVPPSNQPQHF. The CDR3 DNA follows: TGTGCCAGCAGCAAAGTACGGGGACTTTTGGTCCCTCCGTCCAATCAGCCCCAGCATTTT.

V is TRBV20-1 and J is TRBJ2-7; no firm D call. V lost 5 bases to trimming and J lost 0 bases, with 14 bases between them. This CDR3 region has 14 residues. Per the germline V gene, CDR1 is DFQATT and CDR2 is SNEGSKA (reference sequence). CDR3 in amino acids: CSALGGRSSYEQYF. The CDR3 DNA sequence: TGCAGTGCTCTAGGTGGCCGTAGCTCCTACGAGCAGTACTTC.

This sequence joins TRBV29-1 and TRBJ1-2; 9 bases map to TRBD1. The CDR3 runs to 14 residues. The germline CDR1 and CDR2 sequences are SQVTM and ANQGSEA. The junction had 6 bases not matched to a gene; V was cut back by 3 bases and J by 4 bases. The CDR3 is CSVDWTGEAYGYTF. CDR3 coding DNA: TGCAGCGTTGACTGGACAGGGGAGGCCTATGGCTACACCTTC.

The CDR3: CSASLQGGQPQHF. The CDR3 coding sequence is TGCAGTGCTAGTTTACAGGGAGGTCAGCCCCAGCATTTT. The chain links TRBV20-1 to TRBJ1-5, with D possibly TRBD1 on 6 matching bases. The CDR3 has 13 residues. Germline assignment: CDR1 DFQATT and CDR2 SNEGSKA (reference sequence). Between the trimmed V and J ends, which lost 3 bases and 6 bases, there was a span of 12 bases.

The chain carries TRBV20-1 and TRBJ1-5, with D possibly matching TRBD1 (6 bases). V lost 6 bases and J 7 bases, leaving 16 bases between the germline ends. CDR1 is DFQATT and CDR2 is SNEGSKA in the germline V gene (reference sequence). The CDR3 runs 13 residues. Here the CDR3 DNA reads TGCAGTGCCAAAGAGGGAGGGGGACAGCCCCAGCATTTT. Protein sequence: CSAKEGGGQPQHF.

In this sample, this clonotype turned up once. This chain uses TRBV11-2 with TRBJ1-2, with D possibly being TRBD1 (6 bases). The germline V and J ends were trimmed by 5 bases and 3 bases, with 13 bases remaining between them. This CDR3 comprises 14 residues. Germline CDR1 is SGHAT and CDR2 is FQNNGV. The CDR3 nucleotides read TGTGCCAGCAGCCCGAGGACAGTCCACTATGGCTACACCTTC. Translation gives CASSPRTVHYGYTF. The whole variable domain, remainder taken from reference TRBV11-2 and TRBJ1-2, is EAGVAQSPRYKIIEKRQSVAFWCNPISGHATLYWYQQILGQGPKLLIQFQNNGVVDDSQLPKDRFSAERLKGVDSTLKIQPAKLEDSAVYLCASSPRTVHYGYTFGSGTRLTVV.

This chain joins TRBV15 and TRBJ1-1, with D possibly being TRBD1 (6 bases). CDR3 length: 14 amino acids. V was clipped by 0 bases and J by 6 bases, with 11 bases between them. CDR1 and CDR2 from the germline V gene are LNHNV and YYDKDF (reference sequence). CDR3 DNA: TGTGCCACCAGCAGAGATGCCAGGGGTGCTGAAGCTTTCTTT. Encoded protein: CATSRDARGAEAFF.

The chain uses TRBV10-3 and TRBJ2-1; TRBD2 matches 7 bases. J gave up 6 bases and V 7 bases, and 0 bases lay outside the gene matches. Germline assignment: CDR1 ENHRY and CDR2 SYGVKD. The CDR3 is 11 amino acids. In DNA form, the CDR3 reads TGTGCCATCACGGGGGGCAATGAGCAGTTCTTC. This sequence encodes CAITGGNEQFF.

The chain employs TRBV29-1 and TRBJ2-1, with 13 bases aligning to TRBD2. Germline CDR1 reads SQVTM; CDR2 reads ANQGSEA. The trim removed 4 bases at V and 7 bases at J, leaving 4 bases unmatched. CDR3 length: 14 amino acids. CDR3 sequence (DNA): TGCAGCGTTGTGACTAGCGGGGGGACGAATGAGCAGTTCTTC. As protein: CSVVTSGGTNEQFF.

The CDR3, as DNA: TGTGCCAGCAGCCAAGAGGGGCAGACCCAGTACTTC. Its translation is CASSQEGQTQYF. This sequence joins TRBV3-1 and TRBJ2-5; D is possibly TRBD1 (5 bases). The germline V gene has CDR1 LGHDT and CDR2 YNNKEL (reference sequence). The CDR3 spans 12 residues. V lost 0 bases and J 6 bases, leaving 5 bases between the germline ends.

In this sample, this clonotype turned up a few times. This chain links TRBV11-1 with TRBJ1-5; a possible D gene is TRBD1 (5 bases). This CDR3 comprises 12 residues. From germline, CDR1 is SGHAT and CDR2 FQDESV (reference sequence). Trimming removed 6 bases at V and 2 bases at J, with 5 bases between. CDR3 loop: CASRQGNQPQHF. CDR3 DNA: TGTGCCAGCAGACAGGGCAATCAGCCCCAGCATTTT.

The chain links TRBV29-1 to TRBJ2-7; 7 nucleotides line up with TRBD1. Unmatched junction bases numbered 8, after V lost 7 bases and J lost 2 bases. CDR3 length equals 13 residues. CDR1 is SQVTM, CDR2 ANQGSEA, per germline. CDR3 region: CSAGRDRTYEQYF. CDR3 DNA: TGCAGCGCAGGCCGGGACAGAACCTACGAGCAGTACTTC.

This chain connects TRBV28 to TRBJ2-1; perhaps TRBD1 as D (6 bases). Per germline, CDR1 MDHEN and CDR2 SYDVKM. V was cut by 6 bases and J by 5 bases, with 20 bases left in between. CDR3 size: 16 residues. CDR3 coding DNA: TGTGCCAGCAGGTCCGACAGGTTAAGGGGAAACAATGAGCAGTTCTTC. This translates into CASRSDRLRGNNEQFF.

This chain joins TRBV24-1 and TRBJ2-3; 10 bases are shared with TRBD1. The CDR3 spans 15 residues. In germline, CDR1 is KGHDR, CDR2 SFDVKD. Trimming removed 8 bases from V and 6 bases from J; junction bases left unmatched: 10. For the CDR3, the DNA is TGTGCCACCAACATGCGGCGGGGACAGGGGGATACGCAGTATTTT. Protein sequence: CATNMRRGQGDTQYF.

The chain joins TRBV18 to TRBJ2-7, with 13 bases aligning to TRBD2. Trimming took 3 bases from V and 2 from J; bases not matched to a gene: 4. Germline CDR1 and CDR2: KGHSH and LQKENI. This CDR3 is built from 16 residues. CDR3 sequence reads: CASSPPGLAGTYEQYF. In nucleotides, the CDR3 is TGTGCCAGCTCACCGCCGGGACTAGCGGGGACCTACGAGCAGTACTTC.

The chain combines TRBV4-2 with TRBJ2-7; TRBD1 matches 7 bases. CDR3 length: 16 residues. V was pared by 0 bases and J by 1 base, with 6 bases of the junction left unmatched. Germline V gene data show CDR1 as LGHNA and CDR2 as YNFKEQ. The DNA of the CDR3 is TGTGCCAGCAGCCAAGATCCGGGACAGAAGTCCTACGAGCAGTACTTC. Amino acids: CASSQDPGQKSYEQYF.

This chain connects TRBV20-1 to TRBJ1-1; possibly TRBD1 for D (5 bases). CDR3 length equals 14 residues. Trimming took off 0 bases at V and 3 bases at J, with 11 bases between the two ends. Germline CDR1 and CDR2: DFQATT and SNEGSKA (reference sequence). CDR3 residues: CSARDEGTHTEAFF. Here the CDR3 DNA reads TGCAGTGCTAGAGATGAAGGGACCCACACTGAAGCTTTCTTT.

The chain combines TRBV4-1 with TRBJ2-2; 7 nucleotides align to TRBD2. The CDR3 extends over 16 amino acids. Unmatched junction bases numbered 9, after V lost 4 bases and J lost 4 bases. The germline CDR1 and CDR2 sequences are MGHRA and YSYEKL. The CDR3 coding sequence is TGCGCCAGCAGCCCAACCCGGGGAGGGGTCACCGGGGAGCTGTTTTTT. This sequence encodes CASSPTRGGVTGELFF.

V and J are TRBV6-5 and TRBJ1-1, with D perhaps TRBD1 (5 bases). V shed 2 bases and J shed 4 bases, with 11 bases lying between them. Germline-derived CDR1 and CDR2 are MNHEY and SVGAGI. The CDR3 is made up of 14 amino acids. DNA for the CDR3: TGTGCCAGCAGTTACGGGGACCTGAGCACTGAAGCTTTCTTT. It yields the protein CASSYGDLSTEAFF.

This sequence joins TRBV6-5 and TRBJ1-5; D is perhaps TRBD1 (5 bases). The CDR3 covers 15 residues. V lost 2 bases and J lost 0, with 8 bases in between. The germline CDR1 and CDR2 sequences are MNHEY and SVGAGI. Here the CDR3 DNA reads TGTGCCAGCAGTTACCTCAGGGATAGCAATCAGCCCCAGCATTTT. Translation gives CASSYLRDSNQPQHF.

V and J are TRBV28 and TRBJ1-2, with D possibly matching TRBD1 (6 bases). The CDR3 loop spans 14 amino acids. V gave up 11 bases and J gave up 5 bases, with 21 bases separating them. The germline CDR1 and CDR2 sequences are MDHEN and SYDVKM. As DNA, the CDR3 is TGTGCCGCCGCCCGAGGACCTAGGGGGTATGGCTACACCTTC. Residues: CAAARGPRGYGYTF.

The V gene is TRBV18, the J gene TRBJ2-1; 9 nucleotides match TRBD2. J was trimmed by 6 bases and V by 4 bases; bases with no gene match: 10. The CDR3 runs to 16 residues. Germline CDR1 reads KGHSH; CDR2 reads LQKENI. DNA of the CDR3: TGTGCCAGCTCACGGTTAGCGGGAGAACAGGGCAATGAGCAGTTCTTC. Its protein product is CASSRLAGEQGNEQFF. The full variable domain, in which reference TRBV18 and TRBJ2-1 provide the parts outside the CDR3, is NAGVMQNPRHLVRRRGQEARLRCSPMKGHSHVYWYRQLPEEGLKFMVYLQKENIIDESGMPKERFSAEFPKEGPSILRIQQVVRGDSAAYFCASSRLAGEQGNEQFFGPGTRLTVL.